One and the same sample provided the 14 T cell receptor beta chains below, sequenced in a study of blood T cell repertoires in COVID-19. This table comes from immunoSEQ multiplex PCR, and its TCRdb copy is limited to in-frame clones, with some not included. The sample has approximately 150,000 clones, 80% to 90% seen once; the top ten hold 5.5% to 7.5%. The specimen was peripheral blood. The receptors come from a man at least 80 years old with acute or convalescent COVID-19.

This clone was counted between two and nine times. The V gene is TRBV12-3 or TRBV12-4, the J gene TRBJ1-3; 7 nucleotides line up with TRBD1. V lost 5 bases and J lost 4; bases outside the gene matches: 2. This CDR3 region has 13 residues. CDR3 bases: TGTGCCAGCAGTGGGACAGTAGGAAACACCATATATTTT. This translates into CASSGTVGNTIYF.

This clone has only a few counts. This chain links TRBV7-8 with TRBJ1-1; 7 nucleotides align to TRBD1. The CDR3 consists of 15 residues. V gave up 1 base and J gave up 1 base; unmatched junction bases: 3. The germline CDR1 and CDR2 sequences are SGHVS and FQNEAQ. CDR3 sequence reads: CASSLEGAQNTEAFF. The CDR3 DNA reads as TGTGCCAGCAGCTTAGAGGGGGCCCAGAACACTGAAGCTTTCTTT.

In DNA form, the CDR3 reads TGTGCCAGCAGGGACTGGGACAGTGGCACAGATACGCAGTATTTT. It is translated as CASRDWDSGTDTQYF. The genes are TRBV3-1 (or the pseudogene TRBV3-2) and TRBJ2-3; 7 nucleotides align to TRBD1. Germline V CDR1 and CDR2: LGHDT, YNNKEL (reference sequence). CDR3 size: 15 residues. The V segment lost 6 bases and the J segment 1 base; nucleotides outside the gene matches: 7.

In regard to this clone: The same CDR3 arises from other DNA sequences in this sample as well. CDR3 residues: CASRGLAGGGNEQFF. The CDR3 DNA is TGTGCCAGCAGGGGACTAGCGGGGGGAGGGAATGAGCAGTTCTTC. V gene TRBV2 combines with J gene TRBJ2-1, with TRBD2 matching over 15 bases. The ends lost 6 bases at V and 7 bases at J; junction bases unmatched: 4. CDR1 SNHLY and CDR2 FYNNEI come from the germline V gene. This CDR3 has 15 amino acids.

The chain has TRBV19 and TRBJ1-2; tentatively, D is TRBD1 (5 bases). The CDR3 consists of 15 residues. V was cut by 4 bases and J by 2 bases, with 14 bases left in between. Per the germline V gene, CDR1 is LNHDA and CDR2 is SQIVND (reference sequence). The CDR3 DNA is TGTGCCAGTAGTACCCTCAAGCGACAGAACTATGGCTACACCTTC. This sequence encodes CASSTLKRQNYGYTF.

The rearrangement links TRBV27 to TRBJ2-1; TRBD2 matches at 7 bases. The CDR3 extends over 16 amino acids. Trimming removed 5 bases from V and 8 bases from J; junction bases left unmatched: 15. The germline gives CDR1 MNHEY, CDR2 SMNVEV (reference sequence). This CDR3 is CASSARSGIIGDEQFF. Written as DNA, the CDR3 is TGTGCCAGCAGTGCCCGGAGCGGGATAATAGGTGATGAGCAGTTCTTC.

This chain connects TRBV3-1 (or the pseudogene TRBV3-2) to TRBJ1-2; perhaps TRBD1 as D (6 bases). The ends were cut back, 1 base at V and 8 bases at J, with 14 bases in the middle. CDR3 length equals 14 residues. Germline V CDR1 and CDR2: LGHDT, YNNKEL (reference sequence). The DNA of the CDR3 is TGTGCCAGCAGCCAAGGCGCGGGGGCGCTAGGCTACACCTTC. Translation: CASSQGAGALGYTF.

The chain uses TRBV27 and TRBJ2-7; 10 bases match TRBD1. Germline loops: CDR1 MNHEY, CDR2 SMNVEV (reference sequence). The J segment lost 5 bases and the V segment lost 5 bases, leaving 6 bases of the junction unmatched. This CDR3 is 14 amino acids long. DNA of the CDR3: TGTGCCAGCAGTCCGGGACAGGGGAGGCACGAGCAGTACTTC. It yields the protein CASSPGQGRHEQYF.

V is TRBV6-5 and J is TRBJ2-1; 13 bases match TRBD2. The CDR3 spans 15 residues. CDR1 MNHEY and CDR2 SVGAGI come from the germline V gene. V shed 6 bases, J shed 4 bases, and the junction held 3 bases outside the gene matches. CDR3 in DNA: TGTGCCAGCAGAACTAGCGGGGGGGGATACAATGAGCAGTTCTTC. It codes for CASRTSGGGYNEQFF.

V gene TRBV19 combines with J gene TRBJ2-3; 8 bases match TRBD2. J gave up 2 bases and V 7 bases, and 5 bases lay outside the gene matches. Germline CDR1 and CDR2: LNHDA and SQIVND (reference sequence). The CDR3 is 14 residues long. This CDR3 is CASKGLAITDTQYF. In DNA, the CDR3 is TGTGCCAGTAAAGGACTAGCAATCACAGATACGCAGTATTTT. Looking up the rest from reference TRBV19 and TRBJ2-3 gives the full variable domain: DGGITQSPKYLFRKEGQNVTLSCEQNLNHDAMYWYRQDPGQGLRLIYYSQIVNDFQKGDIAEGYSVSREKKESFPLTVTSAQKNPTAFYLCASKGLAITDTQYFGPGTRLTVL.

V gene TRBV3-1 (or the pseudogene TRBV3-2) combines with J gene TRBJ2-7, with 10 positions matching TRBD2. The CDR3 loop spans 17 amino acids. The trim removed 4 bases at V and 4 bases at J, leaving 13 bases unmatched. Per germline, CDR1 LGHDT and CDR2 YNNKEL (reference sequence). DNA of the CDR3: TGTGCCAGCAGCCTCCCCCGTATGGCTAGCGGGAGTTACGAGCAGTACTTC. It codes for CASSLPRMASGSYEQYF.

This chain connects TRBV28 to TRBJ2-3; 10 nucleotides agree with TRBD2. The germline gives CDR1 MDHEN, CDR2 SYDVKM. The CDR3 sequence is 17 residues long. V dropped 1 base and J dropped 6; count of bases not matched to a gene: 10. The CDR3 region has the DNA TGTGCCAGCAGTTTATTCACTAGCGGGGCATATCGGGATACGCAGTATTTT. Residues: CASSLFTSGAYRDTQYF.

The chain employs TRBV19 and TRBJ2-5, with 8 bases aligning to TRBD2. The CDR3 runs 14 residues. V lost 2 bases to trimming and J lost 2 bases; unmatched junction nucleotides: 1. Germline V gene lookup returns CDR1 LNHDA and CDR2 SQIVND (reference sequence). The CDR3 nucleotides are TGTGCCAGTAGTATACCGGGAGGGCAAGAGACCCAGTACTTC. It translates to CASSIPGGQETQYF.

The chain uses TRBV2 and TRBJ2-3, with 13 bases lining up with TRBD2. There are 15 residues in the CDR3. Looked up from germline, CDR1 is SNHLY and CDR2 is FYNNEI. Trimming cost V 5 bases and J 5 bases; bases outside gene matches: 4. CDR3 coding DNA: TGTGCCAGCAGTCCTACTAGCGGGAGGGGAGATACGCAGTATTTT. Translation gives CASSPTSGRGDTQYF.